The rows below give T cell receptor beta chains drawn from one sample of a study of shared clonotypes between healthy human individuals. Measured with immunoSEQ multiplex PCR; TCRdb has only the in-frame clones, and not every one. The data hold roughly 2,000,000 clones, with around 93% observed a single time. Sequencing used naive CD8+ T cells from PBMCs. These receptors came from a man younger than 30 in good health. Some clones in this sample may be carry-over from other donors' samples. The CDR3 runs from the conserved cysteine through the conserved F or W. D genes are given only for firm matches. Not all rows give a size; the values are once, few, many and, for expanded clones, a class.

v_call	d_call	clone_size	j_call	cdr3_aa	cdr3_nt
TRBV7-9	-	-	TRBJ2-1	CASSSDSTPYNEQFF	TGTGCCAGCAGCTCAGACTCTACCCCCTACAATGAGCAGTTCTTC
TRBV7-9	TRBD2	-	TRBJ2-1	CASSLGGSFYNEQFF	TGTGCCAGCAGCTTGGGCGGGAGTTTCTACAATGAGCAGTTCTTC
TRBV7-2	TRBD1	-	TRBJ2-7	CASSFNRDRVFYEQYF	TGTGCCAGCAGCTTCAACCGGGACAGGGTTTTTTACGAGCAGTACTTC
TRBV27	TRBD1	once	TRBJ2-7	CASSLSRNRGSSYEQYF	TGTGCCAGCAGTTTATCCCGTAACAGGGGAAGCTCCTACGAGCAGTACTTC
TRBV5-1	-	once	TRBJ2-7	CASSLAKGGEQYF	TGCGCCAGCAGCTTGGCCAAGGGTGGCGAGCAGTACTTC
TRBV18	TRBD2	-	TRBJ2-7	CASSPTEAGPYEQYF	TGTGCCAGCTCACCTACAGAAGCGGGACCTTACGAGCAGTACTTC
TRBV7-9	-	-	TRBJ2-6	CASSGGEGSGANVLTF	TGTGCCAGCAGTGGGGGCGAGGGCTCTGGGGCCAACGTCCTGACTTTC
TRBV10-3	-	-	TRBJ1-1	CAISESRQGYEAFF	TGTGCCATCAGTGAGTCCCGCCAGGGCTACGAAGCTTTCTTT
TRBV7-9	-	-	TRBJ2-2	CASSSWTSWVRHPGELFF	TGTGCCAGCAGCTCATGGACTTCCTGGGTGAGACACCCCGGGGAGCTGTTTTTT
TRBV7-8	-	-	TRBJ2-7	CASSFAGTYEQYF	TGTGCCAGCAGCTTTGCGGGTACCTACGAGCAGTACTTC
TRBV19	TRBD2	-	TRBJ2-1	CASNNGASGSYEQFF	TGTGCCAGTAACAATGGGGCTAGCGGGAGCTATGAGCAGTTCTTC
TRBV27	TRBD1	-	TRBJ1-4	CASSLTGTGLLANEKLFF	TGTGCCAGCAGTCTAACCGGGACAGGACTCTTAGCTAATGAAAAACTGTTTTTT
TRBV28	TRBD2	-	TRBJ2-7	CASSRAGDDPGEQYF	TGTGCCAGCAGCCGAGCGGGAGACGATCCAGGCGAGCAGTACTTC
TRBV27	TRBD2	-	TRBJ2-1	CASSPASLAGVEQFF	TGTGCCAGCAGCCCTGCCTCCCTAGCGGGAGTTGAGCAGTTCTTC
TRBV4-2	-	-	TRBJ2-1	CASSQEVRNEQFF	TGTGCCAGCAGCCAAGAAGTGAGAAATGAGCAGTTCTTC
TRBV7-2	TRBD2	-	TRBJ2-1	CASSLVLAGGPRNEQFF	TGTGCCAGCAGCTTAGTGCTTGCGGGAGGGCCTCGGAATGAGCAGTTCTTC
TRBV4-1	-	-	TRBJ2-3	CASSQDGGRYSITDTQYF	TGCGCCAGCAGCCAAGATGGGGGGCGTTATTCCATCACAGATACGCAGTATTTT
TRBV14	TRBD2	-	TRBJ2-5	CASSPGPGLAVQETQYF	TGTGCCAGCAGCCCAGGGCCGGGACTAGCGGTACAAGAGACCCAGTACTTC
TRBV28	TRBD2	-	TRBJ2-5	CASTQPIAGGRETQYF	TGTGCCAGCACCCAACCGATAGCGGGAGGCCGAGAGACCCAGTACTTC
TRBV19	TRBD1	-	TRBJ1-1	CASTMTGWTEAFF	TGTGCCAGTACGATGACAGGGTGGACTGAAGCTTTCTTT
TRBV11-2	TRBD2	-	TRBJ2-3	CASSTIAGGFTDTQYF	TGTGCCAGCAGCACAATAGCGGGAGGGTTCACAGATACGCAGTATTTT
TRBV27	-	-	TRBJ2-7	CASSLAIPYEQYF	TGTGCCAGCAGTCTGGCCATCCCCTACGAGCAGTACTTC
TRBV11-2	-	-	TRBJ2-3	CASSLVNLDTQYF	TGTGCCAGCAGCTTAGTCAATTTGGATACGCAGTATTTT
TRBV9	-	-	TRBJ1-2	CASSVVGGLHGYTF	TGTGCCAGCAGCGTAGTGGGGGGGCTCCATGGCTACACCTTC
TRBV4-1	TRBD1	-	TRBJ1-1	CASSQGQGGHTEAFF	TGCGCCAGCAGCCAAGGACAGGGAGGCCACACTGAAGCTTTCTTT
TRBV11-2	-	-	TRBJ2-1	CASSLVGGSYNEQFF	TGTGCCAGCAGCTTAGTTGGGGGGTCCTACAATGAGCAGTTCTTC
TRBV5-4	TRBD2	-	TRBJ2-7	CASSLGPTSGPYEQYF	TGTGCCAGCAGCTTGGGCCCGACTAGCGGACCCTACGAGCAGTACTTC
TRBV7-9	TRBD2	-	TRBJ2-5	CASSLPPRVLREGQETQYF	TGTGCCAGCAGCTTACCCCCCAGGGTTTTGCGGGAGGGCCAAGAGACCCAGTACTTC
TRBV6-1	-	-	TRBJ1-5	CASSEWVYSNQPQHF	TGTGCCAGCAGTGAATGGGTGTATAGCAATCAGCCCCAGCATTTT